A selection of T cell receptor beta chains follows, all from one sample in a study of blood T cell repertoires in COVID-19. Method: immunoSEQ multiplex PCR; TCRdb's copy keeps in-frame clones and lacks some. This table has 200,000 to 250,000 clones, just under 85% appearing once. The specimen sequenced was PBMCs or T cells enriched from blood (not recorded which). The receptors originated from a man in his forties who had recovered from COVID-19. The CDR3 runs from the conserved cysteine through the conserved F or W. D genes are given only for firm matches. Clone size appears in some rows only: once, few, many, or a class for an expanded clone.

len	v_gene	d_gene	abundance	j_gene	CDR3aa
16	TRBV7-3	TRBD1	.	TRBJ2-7	CASSLAGTGGSYEQYF
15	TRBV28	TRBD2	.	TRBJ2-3	CASSSSGTSGDTQYF
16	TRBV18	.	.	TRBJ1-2	CASSPFGGSSFHGYTF
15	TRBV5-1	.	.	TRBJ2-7	CASSTSGGGLDEQYF
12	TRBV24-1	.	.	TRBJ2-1	CATSDIRDEQFF
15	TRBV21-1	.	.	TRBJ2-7	CASSKGGPRVFEQYF
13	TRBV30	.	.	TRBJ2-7	CAWMGALLNEQYF
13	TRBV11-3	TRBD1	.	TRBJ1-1	CASSSGTGDEAFF
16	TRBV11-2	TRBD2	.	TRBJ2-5	CASSSLRDYIQETQYF
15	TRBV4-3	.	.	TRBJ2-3	CASSQELIATDTQYF
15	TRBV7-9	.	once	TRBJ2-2	CASSLVGSYTGELFF
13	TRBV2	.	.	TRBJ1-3	CASSGGGINTIYF
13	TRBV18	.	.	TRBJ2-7	CASSPDRLYEQYF
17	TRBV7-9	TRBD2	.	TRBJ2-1	CASSPRGLGLAGGQQFF
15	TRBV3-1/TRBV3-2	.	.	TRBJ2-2	CASTMGGGVIGELFF
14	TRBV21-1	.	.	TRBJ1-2	CASSTRQSLYGYTF
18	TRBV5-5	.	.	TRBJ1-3	CASSLRGQGSSSGNTIYF
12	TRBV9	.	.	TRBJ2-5	CASSDGGETQYF
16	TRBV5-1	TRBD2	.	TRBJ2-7	CASSLAGGLAGVEQYF
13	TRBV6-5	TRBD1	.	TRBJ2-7	CASSYSNRGPKYF
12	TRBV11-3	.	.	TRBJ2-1	CASSRGNNEQFF
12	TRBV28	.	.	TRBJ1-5	CASSFPVRPQHF
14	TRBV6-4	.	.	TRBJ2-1	CASSVGPREGEQFF
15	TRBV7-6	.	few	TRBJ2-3	CASSATGTPSDTQYF
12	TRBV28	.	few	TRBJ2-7	CASRGSIGEQYF
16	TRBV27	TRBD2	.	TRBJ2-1	CASSSSGTRGYNEQFF
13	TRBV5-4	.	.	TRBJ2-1	CASSLTGDNEQFF
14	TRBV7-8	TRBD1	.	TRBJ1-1	CASSLIRDRGSSSF
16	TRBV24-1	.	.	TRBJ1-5	CATSDGGYNSNQPQHF
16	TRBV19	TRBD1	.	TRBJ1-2	CASILSPGQEIYGYTF
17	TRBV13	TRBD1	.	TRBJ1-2	CASSWGTGGTLSYGYTF
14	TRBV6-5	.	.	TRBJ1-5	CASERGPAERPQHF
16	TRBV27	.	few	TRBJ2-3	CASSRSVLVTHATQYF
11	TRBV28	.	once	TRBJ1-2	CASSLRDGYTF
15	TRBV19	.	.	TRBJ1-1	CASSTGANMNTEAFF
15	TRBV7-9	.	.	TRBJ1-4	CASSLSSQINEKLFF
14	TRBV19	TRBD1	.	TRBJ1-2	CASSATDRYYGYTF
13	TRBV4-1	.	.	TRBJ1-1	CASSQDFGVGAFF
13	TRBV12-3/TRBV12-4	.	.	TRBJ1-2	CASTRDRHYGYTF
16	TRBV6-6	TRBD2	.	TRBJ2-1	CASRGLAGASYNEQFF